This entry is about one T cell receptor beta chain. The table lists this clone with a few counts. The clone's antigen remains unknown. No much larger clone exists at a distance of one base, and base qualities are not known. A second Seattle source provided samples from volunteer blood donors who had recovered from COVID-19. Collaborating institutions collected whole blood in K2EDTA tubes following their own protocols. For TCRbeta analysis, collaborators shipped samples in one of three forms: frozen whole blood, isolated PBMCs, or DNA extracted from either of those sample types. TCRbeta CDR3 regions were amplified from genomic DNA using the immunoSEQ Assay, a bias-controlled multiplex PCR. As for the authors' bioinformatics: Within the assay, amplification of reference gene primers was used to estimate how many nucleated cells each sample contained. Sequence reads were collapsed and filtered to measure the absolute abundance of every unique TCRbeta CDR3 rearrangement. For each sample, productive Simpson clonality was calculated by taking the square root of Simpson's diversity index across productive rearrangements. TCRdb retrieved this table from immuneACCESS and kept in-frame rearrangements only. Not all clones are present; in checked studies, unresolved V genes account for under half, and no reason is known for the remainder. The DNA gave D and trimming, while V, J and clone size come from that table. The sample table holds 200,000 or so clones, of which 70% to 90% were seen once. The ten most abundant clones make up about 6.8% of the sample.

The data derive from a study of blood T cell repertoires in COVID-19 (dated by TCRdb to between 2020 and 2021). Background on the whole study: Collaborator samples came from the United States, Italy and Spain and covered acute and convalescent phases of COVID-19. The dataset comprised deeply sampled blood TCRbeta repertoires from subjects exposed to, actively infected with, or recovered from COVID-19. HLA class I and class II types, where available, came from metadata supplied by the sample provider rather than from assay-based typing. A de-identified subject ID, COVID-19 status, age in years and sex were almost always included in the sample metadata. The material from the prospective study consisted of cDNA or gDNA derived from T cells, B-cell-depleted T cells, or PBMCs. The repertoires were released in a freely available public database meant as a resource for research on the immune response to SARS-CoV-2. The samples were drawn from two sources: the first 160 participants of the ongoing ImmuneRACE study, and 1,000 to 1,500 subjects contributed by 6 global collaborators.

What the research found in general, with its limitations: Clinical and demographic metadata were provided uncurated, with the amount varying by source and participant.

In the germline V gene, CDR1 corresponds to SGHRS and CDR2 to YFSETQ. From the cysteine through the phenylalanine, the CDR3 covers 15 amino acids. CDR3 DNA only is kept here, 45 bases in frame from base 1. V and J are truncated by 4 bases and 5 bases respectively, leaving an intervening sequence of 16 bases. The sequenced sample consisted of peripheral blood. Recombination joined TRBV5-1 with TRBJ2-1; the D gene is perhaps TRBD1, on 7 matching bases. The TCR sequence derives from a woman between 40 and 55 years old who had recovered from COVID-19. The DNA sequence is as follows: TGCGCCAGCAGCCCACAGGGGAGGAATGACAATGAGCAGTTCTTC. Its amino acids are CASSPQGRNDNEQFF. Joined to the reference TRBV5-1 and TRBJ2-1 proteins, this CDR3 gives the full variable domain: KAGVTQTPRYLIKTRGQQVTLSCSPISGHRSVSWYQQTPGQGLQFLFEYFSETQRNKGNFPGRFSGRQFSNSRSEMNVSTLELGDSALYLCASSPQGRNDNEQFFGPGTRLTVL.